The 15 T cell receptor beta chains given below trace back to one sample, sequenced in a study of human T cells and chemical hapten exposure. Noted time point: patch test 2, 6 weeks after DPC sensitization. Treatment given: therapeutic diphenylcyclopropenone sensitization with weekly scalp DPC. TCRdb processed the RACE reads anew with MiXCR; each CDR3 protein has one entry. The table includes 35,000 to 50,000 distinct CDR3 sequences, just under 9% detected once. The material was whole blood, obtained in connection with sensitization to the hapten diphenylcyclopropenone (DPC). The receptors shown here come from a middle-aged woman with alopecia areata. Some clones in this sample may be carry-over from other donors' samples.

The rearrangement links TRBV20-1 to TRBJ1-2; D remains ambiguous. CDR1 is DFQATT and CDR2 is SNEGSKA in the germline V gene (reference sequence). Trimming stripped 6 bases from V and 0 bases from J, with 11 bases between. The CDR3 runs 13 residues. CDR3 in amino acids: CSARRFTNYGYTF. DNA for the CDR3: TGCAGTGCGCGACGGTTTACTAACTATGGCTACACCTTC.

The sample holds many counts of this clonotype. The gene calls are TRBV7-2 and TRBJ1-4; the match to TRBD1 covers 10 bases. V was pared by 5 bases and J by 7 bases, with 7 bases of the junction left unmatched. Germline CDR1 is SGHTA and CDR2 is FQGNSA. The CDR3 sequence is 15 residues long. CDR3: CASSQAGTGAEKLFF. CDR3 bases: TGTGCCAGCAGCCAAGCCGGGACAGGGGCTGAAAAACTGTTTTTT. Full variable domain (outside the CDR3, taken from reference TRBV7-2 and TRBJ1-4): GAGVSQSPSNKVTEKGKDVELRCDPISGHTALYWYRQSLGQGLEFLIYFQGNSAPDKSGLPSDRFSAERTGGSVSTLTIQRTQQEDSAVYLCASSQAGTGAEKLFFGSGTQLSVL.

This clonotype showed up many times. The chain employs TRBV29-1 and TRBJ1-1; weak D call: TRBD1 (6 bases). Between the trimmed V and J ends, which lost 5 bases and 1 base, there was a span of 14 bases. This CDR3 has 14 residues. CDR1 is SQVTM, CDR2 ANQGSEA, per germline. CDR3 coding DNA: TGCAGCGTTTATGTGGGACAACGGAACACTGAAGCTTTCTTT. It translates to CSVYVGQRNTEAFF.

This clonotype was seen at least ten times. The gene calls are TRBV27 and TRBJ1-1; D unclear. The CDR3 spans 14 residues. Per germline, CDR1 MNHEY and CDR2 SMNVEV (reference sequence). V shed 7 bases and J shed 3 bases, with 15 bases lying between them. In DNA form, the CDR3 reads TGTGCCAGCACCCTTAAGTCGGGGTACACTGAAGCTTTCTTT. This codes for CASTLKSGYTEAFF.

This clonotype was counted at least ten times. The gene calls are TRBV7-9 and TRBJ1-6; D call uncertain. The V end was cut by 1 base, the J end by 10 bases, with 11 bases between. The CDR3 runs 14 residues. CDR1 and CDR2 (germline): SEHNR, FQNEAQ (reference sequence). The CDR3 loop is CASSLGGERSPLHF. In nucleotides, the CDR3 is TGTGCCAGCAGCTTAGGGGGTGAACGGTCACCCCTCCACTTT.

The genes are TRBV5-5 and TRBJ1-5, with unresolved D. The CDR3 covers 13 residues. Trimming took off 4 bases at V and 7 bases at J, with 12 bases between the two ends. Germline CDR1 reads SGHKS; CDR2 reads YYEKEE (reference sequence). CDR3 nucleotides: TGTGCCAGCAGCGGGGAGGTATACCAGCCCCAGCATTTT. Translation: CASSGEVYQPQHF.

This clonotype was seen many times. This chain links TRBV2 with TRBJ2-1, with D perhaps given as TRBD1 or TRBD2 (5 bases each). The germline gives CDR1 SNHLY, CDR2 FYNNEI. This CDR3 is built from 13 residues. V dropped 6 bases and J dropped 5 bases, with 11 bases sitting between them. Here the CDR3 reads CASSPGTDNEQFF. The CDR3 nucleotides read TGTGCCAGCAGCCCCGGGACGGACAATGAGCAGTTCTTC.

In this sample, this clonotype turned up a few times. The chain has TRBV12-3 or TRBV12-4 and TRBJ1-1, with a possible D match to TRBD1 (6 bases). This CDR3 spans 16 amino acids. V shed 3 bases and J shed 8 bases, with 22 bases lying between them. In DNA form, the CDR3 reads TGTGCCAGCAGTTTCCATTCGGGGGTGGGACAACCGGAAGCTTTCTTT. Encoded protein: CASSFHSGVGQPEAFF.

This clonotype was found once. Being one base from a much bigger clone, this may be a read error. The genes are TRBV5-1 and TRBJ2-5; D remains ambiguous. Germline loops: CDR1 SGHRS, CDR2 YFSETQ. The CDR3 covers 15 residues. Written as DNA, the CDR3 is TGCGCCAGCAGCTTGGCCGTGGCAGAGCAAGGGACCCAGTACTTC. Residues: CASSLAVAEQGTQYF. Variable domain in full (rest from reference TRBV5-1 and TRBJ2-5): KAGVTQTPRYLIKTRGQQVTLSCSPISGHRSVSWYQQTPGQGLQFLFEYFSETQRNKGNFPGRFSGRQFSNSRSEMNVSTLELGDSALYLCASSLAVAEQGTQYFGPGTRLLVL.

CDR3 sequence: CASTRGPGQGDAFF. DNA for the CDR3: TGTGCCAGCACCCGCGGGCCGGGACAGGGAGACGCTTTCTTT. J is TRBJ1-1 and V is TRBV6-4; 9 bases line up with TRBD1. V dropped 7 bases and J dropped 11; count of bases not matched to a gene: 14. Germline V gene data show CDR1 as MRHNA and CDR2 as SNTAGT. The CDR3 has 14 residues.

This clonotype was recorded at least ten times. J is TRBJ2-1 and V is TRBV11-2, with 7 positions matching TRBD2. The CDR3 length is 16 residues. Per the germline V gene, CDR1 is SGHAT and CDR2 is FQNNGV. Germline trimming cut 5 bases from V and 2 bases from J; bases unmatched to any gene: 9. The CDR3 sequence is CASSPTVGGTYNEQFF. CDR3 DNA: TGTGCCAGCAGCCCCACTGTGGGGGGGACCTACAATGAGCAGTTCTTC.

As for this clonotype: Just one base apart from a much larger clone, this may be a read error. The chain couples TRBV29-1 to TRBJ1-4; D possibly corresponds to TRBD1 (5 bases). Germline CDR1 SQVTM, CDR2 ANQGSEA. The CDR3 spans 11 residues. Trimming took off 4 bases at V and 10 bases at J, with 10 bases between the two ends. CDR3 region: CSVVGTGKLFF. CDR3 nucleotides: TGCAGCGTTGTTGGGACGGGAAAACTGTTTTTT.

This clonotype was observed many times. The chain recombines TRBV12-3 or TRBV12-4 with TRBJ2-7; 8 bases are shared with TRBD2. J gave up 0 bases and V 5 bases, and 6 bases lay outside the gene matches. The CDR3 spans 15 residues. CDR3 in amino acids: CASSPPAGASYEQYF. DNA of the CDR3: TGTGCCAGCAGTCCCCCAGCGGGGGCCTCCTACGAGCAGTACTTC.

The V gene is TRBV5-6, the J gene TRBJ2-7, with D perhaps matching TRBD1 (5 bases). CDR1 is SGHDT and CDR2 is YYEEEE in the germline V gene. The CDR3 runs 16 residues. V lost 3 bases, J lost 5 bases, and 21 bases lay in between. The DNA for the CDR3 is TGTGCCAGCAGCTCAATCTCCGGGCAGGGTGGGAACGAGCAGTACTTC. Amino acid sequence: CASSSISGQGGNEQYF. The full variable domain, completed using reference TRBV5-6 and TRBJ2-7, is DAGVTQSPTHLIKTRGQQVTLRCSPKSGHDTVSWYQQALGQGPQFIFQYYEEEERQRGNFPDRFSGHQFPNYSSELNVNALLLGDSALYLCASSSISGQGGNEQYFGPGTRLTVT.

The chain joins TRBV3-1 to TRBJ2-7; D remains unclear. Germline V gives CDR1 LGHDT, CDR2 YNNKEL (reference sequence). The V end lost 6 bases, the J end lost 6 bases, and 9 bases lay between the germline ends. The CDR3 totals 11 residues. The CDR3 region is CASRSRFEQYF. The CDR3 DNA sequence: TGTGCCAGCAGGTCCCGTTTCGAGCAGTACTTC.